This entry lists 12 T cell receptor beta chains sequenced from one sample in a study of early T cells in non-severe SARS-CoV-2 infection. TCRdb reprocessed the 5' RACE reads with MiXCR, giving one entry per CDR3 protein. The data contain 30,000 to 40,000 distinct CDR3 sequences, approximately 7.1% of them singletons. The sequences come from whole blood, collected at baseline. The receptor set was obtained from an adult who was a healthcare worker with PCR-confirmed SARS-CoV-2 infection or an uninfected control (not recorded which).

This clonotype appeared many times. The rearrangement links TRBV7-2 to TRBJ2-3; 8 bases match TRBD2. Germline trimming cut 5 bases from V and 2 bases from J; bases unmatched to any gene: 9. This CDR3 contains 16 residues. CDR1 is SGHTA and CDR2 is FQGNSA in the germline V gene. CDR3 DNA sequence: TGTGCCAGCAGCAAGTATACTAGCGGCCACACAGATACGCAGTATTTT. Residues: CASSKYTSGHTDTQYF.

A few counts support this clonotype. V is TRBV18 and J is TRBJ1-6; possibly TRBD1 for D (6 bases). V lost 6 bases and J lost 8, with 14 bases in between. Germline V gene lookup returns CDR1 KGHSH and CDR2 LQKENI. The CDR3 has 14 residues. CDR3 residues: CASSPGTLDSPLHF. The CDR3 bases are TGTGCCAGCTCTCCCGGGACACTCGATTCACCCCTCCACTTT.

This clonotype was seen at least ten times. The V and J genes are TRBV19 and TRBJ2-1; D assignment may be TRBD1 or TRBD2 (5 bases each). Germline V CDR1 and CDR2: LNHDA, SQIVND (reference sequence). Between the trimmed V and J ends, which lost 8 bases and 5 bases, there was a span of 13 bases. The CDR3 consists of 13 residues. The CDR3 here is CASEGTYDNEQFF. In nucleotides, the CDR3 is TGTGCCAGTGAGGGGACCTACGACAATGAGCAGTTCTTC. Looking up the rest from reference TRBV19 and TRBJ2-1 gives the full variable domain: DGGITQSPKYLFRKEGQNVTLSCEQNLNHDAMYWYRQDPGQGLRLIYYSQIVNDFQKGDIAEGYSVSREKKESFPLTVTSAQKNPTAFYLCASEGTYDNEQFFGPGTRLTVL.

This clonotype was seen ten or more times. The V call is TRBV15, the J call TRBJ2-1; TRBD2 matches 9 bases. With V trimmed by 5 bases and J by 10 bases, 3 bases remained unmatched. This CDR3 is 12 amino acids long. Germline CDR1 and CDR2: LNHNV and YYDKDF (reference sequence). The CDR3 loop reads CATSLAGTEQFF. The CDR3 bases are TGTGCCACCAGCCTAGCGGGGACGGAGCAGTTCTTC.

At least ten counts were recorded for this clonotype. The CDR3 DNA reads TGCAGCGTCGGCAGCGGGAGGGTAAACACAGATACGCAGTATTTT. It specifies CSVGSGRVNTDTQYF. The chain has TRBV29-1 and TRBJ2-3; 10 bases map to TRBD2. The CDR3 loop spans 15 amino acids. Germline V gene data show CDR1 as SQVTM and CDR2 as ANQGSEA. Trimming cost V 6 bases and J 2 bases; bases outside gene matches: 8.

This clonotype was counted a few times. The chain combines TRBV6-6 with TRBJ1-5, with D unresolved. V lost 0 bases to trimming and J lost 5 bases, with 14 bases between them. The germline V gene has CDR1 MNHNY and CDR2 SVGAGI (reference sequence). The CDR3 has 16 amino acids. CDR3 in DNA: TGTGCCAGCAGTTACTCGGAAGAGCTTACGGATCAGCCCCAGCATTTT. Protein product: CASSYSEELTDQPQHF.

The chain uses TRBV24-1 and TRBJ2-1; TRBD2 aligns across 11 bases. CDR3 length equals 16 residues. V shed 4 bases, J shed 7 bases, and the junction held 8 bases outside the gene matches. The V gene's germline CDR1 is KGHDR and CDR2 SFDVKD. DNA of the CDR3: TGTGCCACCAGTGACCGAACTAGCGGGAGTGTGAATGAGCAGTTCTTC. This encodes CATSDRTSGSVNEQFF.

This clonotype is categorized as medium-sized. The CDR3 DNA reads as TGTGCCAGCAGCTTAGGAGGGACAGGGTATGGGGCCAACGTCCTGACTTTC. Residues: CASSLGGTGYGANVLTF. The chain links TRBV7-3 to TRBJ2-6; 9 positions agree with TRBD1. Trimming at V came to 2 bases and at J to 3 bases, leaving 5 bases not matched to a gene. This CDR3 contains 17 residues. CDR1 and CDR2 from the germline V gene are SGHTA and FQGTGA.

The V gene is TRBV21-1, the J gene TRBJ2-1; the table's D call, TRBD1, has no DNA check behind it. TRBV21-1 is a pseudogene. The CDR3 loop spans 16 amino acids. For the CDR3, the DNA is TGTGCCAGCAGCCTGATACCGGGACACCCATACAATGAGCAGTTCTTC. Translation gives CASSLIPGHPYNEQFF.

This rearrangement joins TRBV29-1 to TRBJ2-1; a possible D gene is TRBD1 (5 bases). The CDR3 runs to 11 residues. V was cut by 5 bases and J by 9 bases, with 11 bases left in between. The V gene's germline CDR1 is SQVTM and CDR2 ANQGSEA. CDR3 DNA sequence: TGCAGCGTTTCCAGGGCTGTTGAGCAGTTCTTC. Translated, it gives CSVSRAVEQFF.

This clonotype was observed at least ten times. The J gene is TRBJ2-3, the V gene TRBV6-5, with D possibly being TRBD2 (6 bases). The CDR3 covers 15 residues. The germline CDR1 and CDR2 sequences are MNHEY and SVGAGI. V was pared by 0 bases and J by 2 bases, with 9 bases between. CDR3 in DNA: TGTGCCAGCAGTTACTCGCCTAGCGCCACAGATACGCAGTATTTT. Translating it yields CASSYSPSATDTQYF.

This clonotype was seen a few times. V usage is TRBV7-8 and J usage is TRBJ2-2, with D unclear. This CDR3 has 16 amino acids. Trimming shortened V by 1 base and J by 1 base, and 10 bases separated the two germline ends. CDR1 and CDR2 from the germline V gene are SGHVS and FQNEAQ. The CDR3 reads CASSLDSALNTGELFF. The CDR3, as DNA: TGTGCCAGCAGCTTAGACTCTGCCTTGAACACCGGGGAGCTGTTTTTT.